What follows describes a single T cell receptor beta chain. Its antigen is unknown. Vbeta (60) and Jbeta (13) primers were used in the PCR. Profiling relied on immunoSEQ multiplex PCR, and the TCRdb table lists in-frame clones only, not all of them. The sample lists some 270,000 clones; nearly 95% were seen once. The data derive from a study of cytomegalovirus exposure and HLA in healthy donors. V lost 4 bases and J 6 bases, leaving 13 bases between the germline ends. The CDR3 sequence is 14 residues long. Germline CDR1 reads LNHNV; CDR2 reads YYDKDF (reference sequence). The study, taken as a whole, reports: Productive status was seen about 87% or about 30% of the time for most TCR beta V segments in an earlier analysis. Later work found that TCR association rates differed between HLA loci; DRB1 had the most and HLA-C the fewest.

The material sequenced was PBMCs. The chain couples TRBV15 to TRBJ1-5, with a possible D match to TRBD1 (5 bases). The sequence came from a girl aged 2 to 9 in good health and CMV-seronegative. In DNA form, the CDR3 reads TGTGCCACCAGCACCGGACATGGCGTTCAGCCCCAGCATTTT. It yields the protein CATSTGHGVQPQHF. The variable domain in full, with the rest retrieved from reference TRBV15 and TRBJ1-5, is DAMVIQNPRYQVTQFGKPVTLSCSQTLNHNVMYWYQQKSSQAPKLLFHYYDKDFNNEADTPDNFQSRRPNTSFCFLDIRSPGLGDTAMYLCATSTGHGVQPQHFGDGTRLSIL.